Shown below are 6 T cell receptor beta chains from a single sample sequenced in a study of blood T cell repertoires in COVID-19. The method was immunoSEQ multiplex PCR; TCRdb's version includes in-frame clones alone and lacks a portion of them. Of about 210,000 clones in the sample, around four fifths were seen once. Sequences were obtained from peripheral blood. The receptors were gathered from a woman between 50 and 59 years old with active or convalescent COVID-19.

The CDR3 spells CASSLRDNSNQPQHF. Written as DNA, the CDR3 is TGCGCCAGCAGCCTCAGGGACAATAGCAATCAGCCCCAGCATTTT. V usage is TRBV4-1 and J usage is TRBJ1-5, with D possibly TRBD1 on 6 matching bases. This CDR3 region has 15 residues. In germline, CDR1 is MGHRA, CDR2 YSYEKL. Trimming cost V 4 bases and J 0 bases, with 10 bases left between them.

The CDR3 region is CASSFPIAVSTDTQYF. The CDR3 region has the DNA TGTGCCAGCAGCTTCCCAATAGCGGTTAGCACAGATACGCAGTATTTT. The rearrangement joins TRBV5-6 to TRBJ2-3; D might be TRBD2 (6 bases). V lost 2 bases, J lost 0 bases, and 13 bases lay in between. The CDR3 is 16 amino acids. Germline assignment: CDR1 SGHDT and CDR2 YYEEEE.

This chain uses TRBV28 with TRBJ2-5; 7 bases agree with TRBD2. V lost 6 bases to trimming and J lost 3 bases; unmatched junction nucleotides: 4. This CDR3 contains 13 residues. Germline V gene sequence: CDR1 MDHEN, CDR2 SYDVKM. In DNA, the CDR3 is TGTGCCAGCAGCTCCGGACTAGAAGAGACCCAGTACTTC. Protein: CASSSGLEETQYF.

The chain joins TRBV7-2 to TRBJ1-2; D might be TRBD1 (6 bases). Trimming cost V 0 bases and J 3 bases, with 8 bases left between them. The germline CDR1 and CDR2 sequences are SGHTA and FQGNSA. This CDR3 comprises 14 residues. The CDR3 DNA reads TGTGCCAGCAGCTTAGCCCCAGGGGACTATGGCTACACCTTC. Amino acid sequence: CASSLAPGDYGYTF.

The rearrangement links TRBV28 to TRBJ1-4; D gene uncertain. Trimming removed 2 bases at V and 7 bases at J, with 17 bases between. The CDR3 contains 16 residues. Germline V gives CDR1 MDHEN, CDR2 SYDVKM. CDR3 sequence reads: CASSLPGSSAGEKLFF. DNA for the CDR3: TGTGCCAGCAGTTTACCCGGCTCTTCCGCGGGTGAAAAACTGTTTTTT.

The chain uses TRBV4-1 and TRBJ1-5, with 9 nucleotides matching TRBD1. Germline trimming cut 2 bases from V and 2 bases from J; bases unmatched to any gene: 4. Germline CDR1 MGHRA, CDR2 YSYEKL. This CDR3 is 16 amino acids long. The chain's CDR3 is CASSQPRTGGNQPQHF. For the CDR3, the DNA is TGCGCCAGCAGCCAACCCCGGACAGGGGGCAATCAGCCCCAGCATTTT.